One sample yielded the 18 T cell receptor beta chains listed below, sequenced in a study of T-cell memory formation after mild COVID-19. TCRdb re-called the 5' RACE reads through MiXCR, storing one row per CDR3 protein. The repertoire holds hundreds of thousands of distinct CDR3 sequences, with roughly an eighth as singletons. The sequencing sample was made of PBMCs or a T cell subset sorted from them (not recorded which). The receptors stem from a man between 18 and 29 years old who had mild COVID-19 (a few samples of this study predate the infection). Cell type and time point are not known.

The chain joins TRBV13 to TRBJ2-7, with D perhaps matching TRBD1 or TRBD2 (6 bases each). The length of the CDR3 is 14 residues. Germline V gene lookup returns CDR1 PRHDT and CDR2 FYEKMQ (reference sequence). V lost 1 base and J lost 2, with 9 bases in between. Written as DNA, the CDR3 is TGTGCCAGCAGCTTAGCGGGGGCCCCCTACGAGCAGTACTTC. Translated: CASSLAGAPYEQYF.

This clonotype was detected ten times or more. The V call is TRBV7-6, the J call TRBJ2-7; the D call may be TRBD1 or TRBD2 (5 bases each). There are 15 residues in the CDR3. Germline-derived CDR1 and CDR2 are SGHVS and FNYEAQ. V was pared by 1 base and J by 3 bases, with 13 bases between. CDR3 amino acids: CASSLGEGPFYEQYF. CDR3 in DNA: TGTGCCAGCAGCTTAGGAGAGGGACCCTTCTACGAGCAGTACTTC.

The rearrangement uses TRBV20-1 and TRBJ1-1; a possible D gene is TRBD1 (5 bases). The CDR3 consists of 14 residues. V lost 2 bases and J 5 bases, leaving 15 bases between the germline ends. Germline assignment: CDR1 DFQATT and CDR2 SNEGSKA (reference sequence). CDR3 region: CSARHQGDKTEAFF. CDR3 sequence (DNA): TGCAGTGCTAGACATCAGGGTGATAAGACTGAAGCTTTCTTT.

This clonotype was picked up many times. The chain has TRBV7-2 and TRBJ2-1; no clear D. Germline CDR1 is SGHTA and CDR2 is FQGNSA. Trimming pared 0 bases from V and 7 bases from J, leaving 16 bases between. CDR3 length: 16 residues. CDR3 region: CASSLARLEGENEQFF. The CDR3 DNA reads as TGTGCCAGCAGCTTAGCCCGTCTAGAAGGTGAGAATGAGCAGTTCTTC.

The chain combines TRBV20-1 with TRBJ2-1, with 8 bases identical to TRBD2. CDR1 DFQATT and CDR2 SNEGSKA come from the germline V gene (reference sequence). V dropped 1 base and J dropped 3; count of bases not matched to a gene: 5. This CDR3 is 15 amino acids long. The CDR3 coding sequence is TGCAGTGCTAGAGCGGGGGGGGAAATCTACAATGAGCAGTTCTTC. Encoded protein: CSARAGGEIYNEQFF.

The chain couples TRBV7-2 to TRBJ2-3; possibly TRBD2 for D (7 bases). Germline V lookup: CDR1 SGHTA, CDR2 FQGNSA. CDR3 length: 14 residues. V lost 8 bases and J 4 bases, leaving 16 bases between the germline ends. CDR3 in amino acids: CASSRGGPADTQYF. As DNA, the CDR3 is TGTGCCAGCTCGAGGGGGGGCCCGGCAGATACGCAGTATTTT. The complete variable domain, with remaining parts taken from reference TRBV7-2 and TRBJ2-3, reads GAGVSQSPSNKVTEKGKDVELRCDPISGHTALYWYRQSLGQGLEFLIYFQGNSAPDKSGLPSDRFSAERTGGSVSTLTIQRTQQEDSAVYLCASSRGGPADTQYFGPGTRLTVL.

This chain links TRBV15 with TRBJ2-5; D not resolved. The CDR3 spans 14 residues. V lost 1 base to trimming and J lost 4 bases, with 10 bases between them. Germline V gene sequence: CDR1 LNHNV, CDR2 YYDKDF (reference sequence). DNA for the CDR3: TGTGCCACCAGCAGAGGGATAGCCGCAGAGACCCAGTACTTC. It yields the protein CATSRGIAAETQYF.

This clonotype has a handful of counts. The J gene is TRBJ2-3, the V gene TRBV5-1; D is possibly TRBD2 (5 bases). V lost 4 bases to trimming and J lost 4 bases, with 16 bases between them. This CDR3 spans 15 amino acids. CDR1 SGHRS and CDR2 YFSETQ come from the germline V gene. The CDR3 reads CASSERVEGADTQYF. The CDR3 DNA reads TGCGCCAGCAGCGAACGAGTCGAGGGCGCAGATACGCAGTATTTT. The variable domain in full, completed from reference TRBV5-1 and TRBJ2-3, reads KAGVTQTPRYLIKTRGQQVTLSCSPISGHRSVSWYQQTPGQGLQFLFEYFSETQRNKGNFPGRFSGRQFSNSRSEMNVSTLELGDSALYLCASSERVEGADTQYFGPGTRLTVL.

DNA for the CDR3: TGTGCCAGCAGTTACGCAGGGGAGGTCTATGGCTACACCTTC. Translating gives CASSYAGEVYGYTF. The V gene is TRBV6-5, the J gene TRBJ1-2; D is possibly TRBD1 (6 bases). Trimming pared 2 bases from V and 4 bases from J, leaving 11 bases between. The CDR3 is made up of 14 amino acids. Per the germline V gene, CDR1 is MNHEY and CDR2 is SVGAGI.

This clonotype has a handful of counts. The chain links TRBV19 to TRBJ2-1; D remains ambiguous. Trimming left V 4 bases short and J 9 bases short, with 16 bases between. Germline values: CDR1 LNHDA, CDR2 SQIVND (reference sequence). The CDR3 totals 14 residues. The CDR3 protein is CASSSKTNRGEQFF. The CDR3 nucleotides are TGTGCCAGTAGTAGCAAAACCAATCGTGGTGAGCAGTTCTTC.

The genes are TRBV28 and TRBJ1-1, with a tentative D call TRBD1 (5 bases). The V end lost 10 bases, the J end lost 5 bases, and 17 bases lay between the germline ends. Per the germline V gene, CDR1 is MDHEN and CDR2 is SYDVKM. The CDR3 covers 13 residues. This chain's CDR3 is CANPRGLGTEAFF. The CDR3 DNA reads TGTGCCAACCCCCGGGGACTGGGAACTGAAGCTTTCTTT.

The chain combines TRBV29-1 with TRBJ1-2; the D gene is possibly TRBD1 (5 bases). The length of the CDR3 is 13 residues. Germline V gene lookup returns CDR1 SQVTM and CDR2 ANQGSEA. The CDR3 loop reads CTIGTGGPYGYTF. The CDR3 nucleotides read TGCACCATTGGGACGGGCGGACCCTATGGCTACACCTTC.

This clonotype was counted a few times. The J gene is TRBJ2-5, the V gene TRBV9, with D unresolved. The germline V gene has CDR1 SGDLS and CDR2 YYNGEE. This CDR3 spans 15 amino acids. Trimming took off 4 bases at V and 4 bases at J, with 17 bases between the two ends. CDR3 DNA: TGTGCCAGCAGCCCCCGCCGGGCTTTTGGAGAGACCCAGTACTTC. Amino acids: CASSPRRAFGETQYF.

The rearrangement joins TRBV4-1 to TRBJ2-4; a weak D match, TRBD1 (6 bases). V lost 1 base, J lost 0 bases, and 16 bases lay in between. Germline V CDR1 and CDR2: MGHRA, YSYEKL. The CDR3 is 18 amino acids. Here the CDR3 reads CASSQGSGTPIAKNIQYF. The CDR3 bases are TGCGCCAGCAGCCAAGGGTCCGGGACACCGATAGCCAAAAACATTCAGTACTTC.

The chain employs TRBV5-5 and TRBJ1-2; no clear D. V shed 4 bases and J shed 4 bases, with 11 bases lying between them. Looked up from germline, CDR1 is SGHKS and CDR2 is YYEKEE (reference sequence). This CDR3 is 13 amino acids long. In DNA form, the CDR3 reads TGTGCCAGCAGCCCCCTAGGAACCTATGGCTACACCTTC. Its protein product is CASSPLGTYGYTF.

The chain uses TRBV19 and TRBJ2-3, with a possible D match to TRBD1 (5 bases). Germline V gives CDR1 LNHDA, CDR2 SQIVND (reference sequence). CDR3 length: 15 amino acids. Trimming left V 9 bases short and J 2 bases short, with 18 bases between. CDR3 region: CASSTWGINTDTQYF. For the CDR3, the DNA is TGTGCCAGCTCAACCTGGGGCATAAACACAGATACGCAGTATTTT.

The rearrangement links TRBV6-6 to TRBJ2-2; no clear D gene. Trimming took off 8 bases at V and 8 bases at J, with 12 bases between the two ends. In germline, CDR1 is MNHNY, CDR2 SVGAGI (reference sequence). The CDR3 is 12 amino acids. The CDR3 bases are TGTGCCAGCGAGGCCGGCACAGGGGAGCTGTTTTTT. Protein sequence: CASEAGTGELFF.

Comment on this clonotype: It is unclear where the CDR3 begins or ends on the DNA, so no DNA is shown, and the CDR3 is as TCRdb lists it. The chain is built from TRBV6-6 and TRBJ2-2; the table assigns TRBD1, which was not confirmed against the DNA. The CDR3 is 17 amino acids long, termini counted. Germline CDR1 is MNHNY and CDR2 is SVGAGI (reference sequence). Here the CDR3 reads CASTLFVQGAARGSCFF.